Sequencing of this TCR beta chain was carried out in a study of blood T cell repertoires in COVID-19. Unmatched junction bases numbered 12, after V lost 7 bases and J lost 7 bases. Germline V lookup: CDR1 MNHEY, CDR2 SVGAGI. CDR3 size: 14 residues. Some clones are missing from TCRdb's copy, which holds only in-frame ones; the method was immunoSEQ multiplex PCR. The data hold about half a million clones, with 70% to 90% observed a single time. V gene TRBV6-5 combines with J gene TRBJ2-7; 8 nucleotides match TRBD2. Sequenced material: peripheral blood. The sequence derives from a human donor in a cohort sampled during active COVID-19. DNA of the CDR3: TGTGCCAGCAATCCGGGACTAGACCCAAGTGAGCAGTACTTC. Translated, it gives CASNPGLDPSEQYF.